This T cell receptor beta chain was captured in a study of T cell changes during pregnancy in multiple sclerosis. CDR3 length: 14 residues. V lost 2 bases to trimming and J lost 3 bases; unmatched junction nucleotides: 2. Germline V gene data show CDR1 as SGHNT and CDR2 as YYREEE (reference sequence). Repertoires were generated with immunoSEQ multiplex PCR, while TCRdb's copy carries only in-frame clones and drops some. This sample carries roughly 58,000 clones, 90% of them seen once, and the ten largest clones take approximately 3%. Source: CD8+ T cells from peripheral blood mononuclear cells, taken before pregnancy. The receptor was isolated from a female donor with multiple sclerosis, enrolled in a pregnancy study. This chain connects TRBV5-4 to TRBJ1-2; 9 bases agree with TRBD1. For the CDR3, the DNA is TGTGCCAGCAGCTTAGACAGGGGGGACTATGGCTACACCTTC. The encoded protein is CASSLDRGDYGYTF.